These T cell receptor beta chains were read from a single sample in a study of blood T cell repertoires in COVID-19. The method was immunoSEQ multiplex PCR; TCRdb's version includes in-frame clones alone and lacks a portion of them. The sample holds about 77,000 clones, less than 85% seen once. Sequenced sample: peripheral blood. The receptors here all came from a woman aged 65 to 85 with acute or convalescent COVID-19. The CDR3 runs from the conserved cysteine through the conserved F or W. Fields, in order: clone size, J gene, D gene, V gene, CDR3 protein, CDR3 DNA. The D gene is left open where the match is weak. Some rows have no size entry. The others give once, few or many, or a class for an expanded clone.

clone_size: -; j_call: TRBJ1-6; d_call: -; v_call: TRBV19; cdr3_aa: CASSPRGTNNSPLHF; cdr3_nt: TGTGCCAGTAGTCCCCGGGGGACCAATAATTCACCCCTCCACTTT
clone_size: few; j_call: TRBJ2-5; d_call: TRBD2; v_call: TRBV7-9; cdr3_aa: CASSSPSGGAVAQYF; cdr3_nt: TGTGCCAGCAGCTCCCCTAGCGGGGGGGCCGTGGCCCAGTACTTC
clone_size: -; j_call: TRBJ1-3; d_call: -; v_call: TRBV4-2; cdr3_aa: CASSQAGRASGNTIYF; cdr3_nt: TGTGCCAGCAGCCAAGCAGGCAGGGCTTCTGGAAACACCATATATTTT
clone_size: -; j_call: TRBJ1-4; d_call: -; v_call: TRBV27; cdr3_aa: CASSPLQGLNEKLFF; cdr3_nt: TGTGCCAGCAGCCCCCTACAGGGATTAAATGAAAAACTGTTTTTT
clone_size: -; j_call: TRBJ2-5; d_call: TRBD1; v_call: TRBV18; cdr3_aa: CASSLPGQGAGETQYF; cdr3_nt: TGTGCCAGCTCACTCCCGGGACAGGGGGCCGGAGAGACCCAGTACTTC
clone_size: -; j_call: TRBJ1-3; d_call: -; v_call: TRBV18; cdr3_aa: CASSPPEIYSGNTIYF; cdr3_nt: TGTGCCAGCTCACCACCGGAGATCTACTCTGGAAACACCATATATTTT
clone_size: -; j_call: TRBJ1-2; d_call: -; v_call: TRBV13; cdr3_aa: CASSFYPPRQQYGYTF; cdr3_nt: TGTGCCAGCAGCTTCTATCCCCCCCGACAGCAGTATGGCTACACCTTC
clone_size: -; j_call: TRBJ2-1; d_call: TRBD2; v_call: TRBV18; cdr3_aa: CASSQGLAVYNEQFF; cdr3_nt: TGTGCCAGCTCCCAGGGACTAGCGGTTTACAATGAGCAGTTCTTC
clone_size: -; j_call: TRBJ2-3; d_call: TRBD2; v_call: TRBV6-2/TRBV6-3; cdr3_aa: CASSLGGGGTDTQYF; cdr3_nt: TGTGCCAGCAGTTTAGGCGGGGGAGGCACAGATACGCAGTATTTT
clone_size: -; j_call: TRBJ2-2; d_call: TRBD2; v_call: TRBV6-2/TRBV6-3; cdr3_aa: CASSQLAGGTGELFF; cdr3_nt: TGTGCCAGCAGCCAACTAGCGGGGGGTACCGGGGAGCTGTTTTTT
clone_size: -; j_call: TRBJ2-5; d_call: TRBD2; v_call: TRBV5-1; cdr3_aa: CASRGRGDLQETQYF; cdr3_nt: TGCGCCAGCAGAGGACGGGGGGACCTCCAAGAGACCCAGTACTTC
clone_size: -; j_call: TRBJ2-3; d_call: -; v_call: TRBV6-5; cdr3_aa: CASSYRRGGDTQYF; cdr3_nt: TGTGCCAGCAGTTACAGGAGGGGAGGAGATACGCAGTATTTT
clone_size: -; j_call: TRBJ1-5; d_call: TRBD1; v_call: TRBV19; cdr3_aa: CASSSGQGGLRQPQHF; cdr3_nt: TGTGCCAGTAGTTCGGGACAGGGGGGTTTGAGGCAGCCCCAGCATTTT
clone_size: -; j_call: TRBJ2-7; d_call: -; v_call: TRBV10-2; cdr3_aa: CASSEGAFLYEQYF; cdr3_nt: TGCGCCAGCAGTGAAGGGGCCTTCCTCTACGAGCAGTACTTC
clone_size: -; j_call: TRBJ1-5; d_call: TRBD1; v_call: TRBV5-1; cdr3_aa: CASSLTGGVHQPQHF; cdr3_nt: TGCGCCAGCAGCTTGACAGGGGGAGTCCATCAGCCCCAGCATTTT